Below, 30 T cell receptor beta chains from the same sample are listed, as sequenced in a study of T-cell memory formation after mild COVID-19 (dated by TCRdb to about 2021). Libraries were built with 5' RACE. The reads were generated on an Illumina NovaSeq 6000. TCRdb cleaned the public reads at Q25 with fastp, built clones with MiXCR and kept in-frame beta chains. When rows share a CDR3 protein, they turn into one entry using the most common DNA and genes. Recorded for this sample are roughly 250,000 distinct CDR3 sequences; around 15% of them occurred a single time. In total, the top ten clones hold about 3.5% of the sample. Material for sequencing was PBMCs or a T cell subset sorted from them (not recorded which). The receptors shown here come from a man between 18 and 35 years old who had mild COVID-19 (a few samples of this study predate the infection). The sample titles of this study are shuffled in the database, so cell type and time point are left out; the donor was told from shared clones.

In this sample, this clonotype turned up a few times. The chain is built from TRBV6-2 or TRBV6-3 and TRBJ2-5, with D possibly called TRBD1 or TRBD2 (5 bases each). Germline CDR1 is MNHEY and CDR2 is SVGEGT. The length of the CDR3 is 13 residues. Deletions cut 8 bases from V and 1 base from J, with 11 bases between. CDR3 DNA sequence: TGTGCCAGCGGGCTGGGACGCCAAGAGACCCAGTACTTC. It yields the protein CASGLGRQETQYF.

In this sample, this clonotype turned up a few times. This chain connects TRBV7-2 to TRBJ2-1; possibly TRBD2 for D (5 bases). Germline V CDR1 and CDR2: SGHTA, FQGNSA. V was shortened by 3 bases and J by 5 bases, with 8 bases between the two germline ends. The CDR3 runs 13 residues. CDR3 in amino acids: CASSLNGNNEQFF. The CDR3 nucleotides are TGTGCCAGCAGCTTGAACGGGAACAATGAGCAGTTCTTC. Complete variable domain (other parts from reference TRBV7-2 and TRBJ2-1): GAGVSQSPSNKVTEKGKDVELRCDPISGHTALYWYRQSLGQGLEFLIYFQGNSAPDKSGLPSDRFSAERTGGSVSTLTIQRTQQEDSAVYLCASSLNGNNEQFFGPGTRLTVL.

CDR3 amino acids: CASSLVRLFTSGGRSYNEQFF. In DNA, the CDR3 is TGTGCCAGCAGCTTAGTAAGGTTGTTCACTAGCGGGGGACGATCCTACAATGAGCAGTTCTTC. The chain combines TRBV7-2 with TRBJ2-1; 11 nucleotides agree with TRBD2. The V gene's germline CDR1 is SGHTA and CDR2 FQGNSA. V dropped 1 base and J dropped 1; count of bases not matched to a gene: 15. This CDR3 comprises 21 residues.

The table lists this clonotype with many counts. The chain employs TRBV11-2 and TRBJ2-5; 13 bases match TRBD2. Germline V gene data show CDR1 as SGHAT and CDR2 as FQNNGV. The CDR3 covers 18 residues. V was clipped by 6 bases and J by 5 bases; unmatched bases: 15. CDR3 protein: CASRRTSGGVPGWETQYF. The CDR3 bases are TGTGCCAGCAGGCGTACTAGCGGGGGGGTCCCCGGCTGGGAGACCCAGTACTTC.

In its sample, this clonotype was seen many times. V and J are TRBV23-1 and TRBJ2-2; 9 bases align to TRBD1. TRBV23-1 is placed among ORFs of uncertain function. The CDR3 runs to 17 residues. J gave up 4 bases and V 1 base, and 7 bases lay outside the gene matches. The CDR3 reads CASSQLGQGSCTGELFF. Written as DNA, the CDR3 is TGCGCCAGCAGTCAATTGGGACAGGGATCTTGCACCGGGGAGCTGTTTTTT.

V usage is TRBV9 and J usage is TRBJ2-3; D assignment may be TRBD1 or TRBD2 (5 bases each). The germline CDR1 and CDR2 sequences are SGDLS and YYNGEE. V lost 0 bases and J 5 bases, leaving 7 bases between the germline ends. The CDR3 is made up of 13 amino acids. CDR3 in DNA: TGTGCCAGCAGCGTAGTGGGGGAAGATACGCAGTATTTT. Translating gives CASSVVGEDTQYF.

The chain couples TRBV5-1 to TRBJ1-2; weak D call: TRBD1 (6 bases). This CDR3 is 15 amino acids long. Trimming took 4 bases from V and 3 from J, leaving 16 bases between them. Germline CDR1 reads SGHRS; CDR2 reads YFSETQ. CDR3 sequence reads: CASSPEGGTYYGYTF. The CDR3 DNA follows: TGCGCCAGCAGCCCGGAGGGGGGGACTTACTATGGCTACACCTTC.

The V gene is TRBV12-3 or TRBV12-4, the J gene TRBJ2-3; D possibly corresponds to TRBD1 (5 bases). Between the trimmed V and J ends, which lost 6 bases and 2 bases, there was a span of 15 bases. The CDR3 has 15 residues. In nucleotides, the CDR3 is TGTGCCAGCAGACGAGTCGGCAGGGACACAGATACGCAGTATTTT. It specifies CASRRVGRDTDTQYF.

The chain couples TRBV7-9 to TRBJ2-5; D is possibly TRBD1 or TRBD2 (6 bases each). The CDR3 consists of 15 residues. Germline V CDR1 and CDR2: SEHNR, FQNEAQ (reference sequence). The germline V and J ends were trimmed by 5 bases and 1 base, with 14 bases remaining between them. Here the CDR3 reads CASSPPGASQETQYF. In DNA form, the CDR3 reads TGTGCCAGCAGCCCACCGGGGGCTTCCCAAGAGACCCAGTACTTC.

V gene TRBV12-3 or TRBV12-4 combines with J gene TRBJ2-1, with 9 bases matching TRBD2. This CDR3 has 17 residues. V gave up 4 bases and J gave up 4 bases; unmatched junction bases: 11. CDR3 region: CASSSPLISGGYNEQFF. The CDR3 bases are TGTGCCAGCAGTTCGCCCCTTATAAGCGGGGGGTACAATGAGCAGTTCTTC.

DNA for the CDR3: TGTGCCAGCAGTAGGACAGGGAATCTACAGACCCAGTACTTC. This gives the protein CASSRTGNLQTQYF. The chain has TRBV28 and TRBJ2-5; 8 positions match TRBD1. From germline, CDR1 is MDHEN and CDR2 SYDVKM. CDR3 length equals 14 residues. The junction had 8 bases not matched to a gene; V was cut back by 5 bases and J by 6 bases.

This clonotype was counted a few times. The rearrangement uses TRBV6-6 and TRBJ2-5; tentative D call: TRBD1 (6 bases). The V and J ends lost 7 bases and 1 base respectively, with 13 bases between them. The CDR3 length is 14 residues. Looked up from germline, CDR1 is MNHNY and CDR2 is SVGAGI (reference sequence). CDR3 sequence: CASTLGALQETQYF. The DNA for the CDR3 is TGTGCCAGCACGCTGGGGGCTCTCCAAGAGACCCAGTACTTC.

This clonotype came up a few times. The chain couples TRBV6-5 to TRBJ1-4; D is possibly TRBD1 (5 bases). Germline values: CDR1 MNHEY, CDR2 SVGAGI. The CDR3 has 20 residues. Trimming cost V 2 bases and J 4 bases, with 26 bases left between them. DNA for the CDR3: TGTGCCAGCAGTTACAAACGCGGGGCGACTCTTGGCTCTGGTAATGAAAAACTGTTTTTT. It specifies CASSYKRGATLGSGNEKLFF.

This clonotype was seen a single time. This chain uses TRBV24-1 with TRBJ1-4; D is ambiguous. Per the germline V gene, CDR1 is KGHDR and CDR2 is SFDVKD. The CDR3 is made up of 13 amino acids. The V end was cut by 12 bases, the J end by 7 bases, with 17 bases between. DNA of the CDR3: TGTGCCGCTCAACGGGATACGGGTGAAAAACTGTTTTTT. Its translation is CAAQRDTGEKLFF.

The table lists this clonotype with a few counts. This rearrangement joins TRBV3-1 to TRBJ2-5; unclear D gene. V was pared by 1 base and J by 1 base, with 10 bases between. Germline V gene data show CDR1 as LGHDT and CDR2 as YNNKEL (reference sequence). CDR3 length: 15 amino acids. The CDR3 is CASSQVRTLQETQYF. As DNA, the CDR3 is TGTGCCAGCAGCCAAGTGAGGACCCTCCAAGAGACCCAGTACTTC.

The table lists this clonotype with many counts. J is TRBJ2-5 and V is TRBV20-1; D gene uncertain. The V end lost 3 bases, the J end lost 2 bases, and 7 bases lay between the germline ends. The CDR3 has 12 residues. Germline lookup yields CDR1 DFQATT and CDR2 SNEGSKA (reference sequence). CDR3 residues: CSASRVQETQYF. In DNA form, the CDR3 reads TGCAGTGCTAGCCGGGTGCAAGAGACCCAGTACTTC.

This clonotype showed up many times. This chain connects TRBV12-3 or TRBV12-4 to TRBJ2-3, with TRBD2 matching 13 bases. The CDR3 runs to 15 residues. Trimming cost V 7 bases and J 5 bases; bases outside gene matches: 6. Written as DNA, the CDR3 is TGTGCCAGCAACCCGGGACTAGCGGGGTTAGATACGCAGTATTTT. This encodes CASNPGLAGLDTQYF.

This clonotype rates as medium-sized. V gene TRBV12-3 or TRBV12-4 combines with J gene TRBJ1-5; D is unclear. The CDR3 has 14 amino acids. V gave up 1 base and J gave up 7 bases, with 11 bases separating them. The CDR3 DNA reads as TGTGCCAGCAGTTTAGGGTGGGTCAGCCAGCCCCAGCATTTT. Translation gives CASSLGWVSQPQHF.

The table lists this clonotype with a few counts. This chain uses TRBV5-8 with TRBJ2-1; TRBD2 is a possible D gene (6 bases). Trimming left V 4 bases short and J 6 bases short, with 14 bases between. This CDR3 has 14 residues. Germline-derived CDR1 and CDR2 are SGHTS and YDEGEE. The CDR3 DNA reads as TGTGCCAGCAGCCGACCGGGACTCCTCAATGAGCAGTTCTTC. The encoded protein is CASSRPGLLNEQFF.

This clonotype was seen more than once but under ten times. The V gene is TRBV7-3, the J gene TRBJ1-1; D gene unclear. CDR1 is SGHTA and CDR2 is FQGTGA in the germline V gene. The CDR3 extends over 15 amino acids. V was trimmed by 3 bases and J by 0 bases, leaving 11 bases between them. CDR3 DNA sequence: TGTGCCAGCAGCTTGTCCACTCTTTTGAACACTGAAGCTTTCTTT. Translation gives CASSLSTLLNTEAFF.

This chain uses TRBV12-3 or TRBV12-4 with TRBJ2-7; 7 positions agree with TRBD1. The V gene end was trimmed by 5 bases and the J gene end by 1 base; junction bases not matched to a gene: 8. The CDR3 consists of 15 residues. CDR3 protein: CASSPIGRGSYEQYF. The CDR3 bases are TGTGCCAGCAGTCCCATAGGCAGGGGGTCCTACGAGCAGTACTTC.

This clonotype was counted ten times or more. The CDR3 loop reads CASSQGGIRGLSYEQYF. The CDR3 DNA reads TGCGCCAGCAGCCAAGGGGGGATCCGGGGGCTCTCCTACGAGCAGTACTTC. V is TRBV4-1 and J is TRBJ2-7, with D perhaps assigned TRBD1 or TRBD2 (6 bases each). The CDR3 has 17 amino acids. Germline assignment: CDR1 MGHRA and CDR2 YSYEKL. Trimming took off 1 base at V and 0 bases at J, with 16 bases between the two ends.

The chain has TRBV28 and TRBJ2-3; D gene uncertain. Trimming pared 1 base from V and 0 bases from J, leaving 14 bases between. This CDR3 comprises 17 residues. From germline, CDR1 is MDHEN and CDR2 SYDVKM. The DNA for the CDR3 is TGTGCCAGCAGTTTATATACACTTCAGAGTAGCACAGATACGCAGTATTTT. Protein: CASSLYTLQSSTDTQYF.

This clonotype was found many times. The chain recombines TRBV5-1 with TRBJ2-3, with D perhaps being TRBD1 or TRBD2 (5 bases each). CDR3 length: 15 amino acids. The V gene lost 1 base and the J gene lost 3 bases, with 12 bases spanning the gap. Germline values: CDR1 SGHRS, CDR2 YFSETQ. CDR3 in amino acids: CASSLSGTGTDTQYF. CDR3 sequence (DNA): TGCGCCAGCAGCTTGTCTGGGACCGGGACAGATACGCAGTATTTT.

This clonotype was observed a handful of times. J is TRBJ2-1 and V is TRBV7-3; 8 bases match TRBD2. The CDR3 is made up of 14 amino acids. The trim removed 7 bases at V and 5 bases at J, leaving 7 bases unmatched. CDR1 is SGHTA, CDR2 FQGTGA, per germline. The CDR3 spells CASKRGGGHNEQFF. In DNA, the CDR3 is TGTGCCAGCAAGAGGGGCGGGGGGCACAATGAGCAGTTCTTC.

This clonotype was found a few times. The chain recombines TRBV6-5 with TRBJ2-7, with TRBD1 matching 7 bases. V shed 6 bases and J 3 bases; nucleotides not matched to a gene: 8. This CDR3 contains 14 residues. Germline loops: CDR1 MNHEY, CDR2 SVGAGI. CDR3: CASRYRTGSYEQYF. The CDR3 nucleotides are TGTGCCAGCAGGTACCGGACAGGTAGCTACGAGCAGTACTTC.

This chain uses TRBV4-1 with TRBJ1-1, with D possibly being TRBD1 (5 bases). Trimming removed 3 bases from V and 6 bases from J, with 14 bases in between. The germline CDR1 and CDR2 sequences are MGHRA and YSYEKL. This CDR3 has 14 amino acids. CDR3 protein: CASSQGNRLAEAFF. The CDR3 DNA sequence: TGCGCCAGCAGCCAGGGTAACAGGTTAGCTGAAGCTTTCTTT.

This clonotype was seen just once. This chain uses TRBV12-3 or TRBV12-4 with TRBJ1-6, with D tentatively TRBD1 (5 bases). This CDR3 contains 14 residues. V shed 4 bases and J shed 2 bases, with 6 bases lying between them. This chain's CDR3 is CASSSGPYNSPLHF. The CDR3 coding sequence is TGTGCCAGCAGTTCGGGACCCTATAATTCACCCCTCCACTTT.

V is TRBV29-1 and J is TRBJ1-2; D is perhaps TRBD1 (5 bases). CDR3 size: 12 residues. Deletions cut 4 bases from V and 13 bases from J, with 19 bases between. From germline, CDR1 is SQVTM and CDR2 ANQGSEA. CDR3 loop: CSVGDPPGYGTF. The CDR3 nucleotides are TGCAGCGTTGGGGACCCCCCAGGTTATGGCACCTTC.

The chain joins TRBV6-5 to TRBJ1-1; weak D call: TRBD1 (5 bases). Germline CDR1 and CDR2: MNHEY and SVGAGI. The CDR3 has 15 residues. V dropped 2 bases and J dropped 4 bases, with 14 bases sitting between them. The CDR3 DNA follows: TGTGCCAGCAGTTACAGGGGTGGGTGGTTCACTGAAGCTTTCTTT. Translation gives CASSYRGGWFTEAFF.